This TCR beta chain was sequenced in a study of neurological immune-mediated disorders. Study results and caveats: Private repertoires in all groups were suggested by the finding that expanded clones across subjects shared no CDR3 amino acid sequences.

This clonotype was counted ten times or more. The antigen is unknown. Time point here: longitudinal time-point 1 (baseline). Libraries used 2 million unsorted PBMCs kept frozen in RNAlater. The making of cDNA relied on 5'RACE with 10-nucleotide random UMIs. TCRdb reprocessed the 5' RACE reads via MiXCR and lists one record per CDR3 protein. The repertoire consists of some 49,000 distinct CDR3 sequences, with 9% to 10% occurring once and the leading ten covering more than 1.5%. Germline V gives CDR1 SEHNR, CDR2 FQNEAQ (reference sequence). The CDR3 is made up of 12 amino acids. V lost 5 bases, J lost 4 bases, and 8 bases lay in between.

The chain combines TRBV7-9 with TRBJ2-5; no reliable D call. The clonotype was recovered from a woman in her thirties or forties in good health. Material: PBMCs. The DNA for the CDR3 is TGTGCCAGCAGCCCTTTACTAGAGACCCAGTACTTC. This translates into CASSPLLETQYF.